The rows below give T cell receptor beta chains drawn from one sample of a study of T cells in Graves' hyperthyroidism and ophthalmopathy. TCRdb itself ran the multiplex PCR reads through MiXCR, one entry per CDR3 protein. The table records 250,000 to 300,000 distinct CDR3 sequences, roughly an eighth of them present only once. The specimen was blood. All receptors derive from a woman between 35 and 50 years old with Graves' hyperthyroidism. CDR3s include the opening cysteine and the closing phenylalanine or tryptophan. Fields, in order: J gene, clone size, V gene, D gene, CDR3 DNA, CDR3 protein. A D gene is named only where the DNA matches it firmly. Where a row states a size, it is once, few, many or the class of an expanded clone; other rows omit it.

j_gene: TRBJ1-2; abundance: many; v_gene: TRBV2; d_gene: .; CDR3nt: TGTGCCAGCACCTTCGGACAGCTAAGCGACGGCTACACCTTC; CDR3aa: CASTFGQLSDGYTF
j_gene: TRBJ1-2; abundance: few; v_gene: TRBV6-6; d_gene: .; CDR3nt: TGTGCCAGCAGTTACTCCCACTCCGGGGGTGGCTACACCTTC; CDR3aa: CASSYSHSGGGYTF
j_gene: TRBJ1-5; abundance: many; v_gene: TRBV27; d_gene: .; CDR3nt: TGTGCCAGCAGAGCAGACGGCCGCAATCAGCCCCAGCATTTT; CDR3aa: CASRADGRNQPQHF
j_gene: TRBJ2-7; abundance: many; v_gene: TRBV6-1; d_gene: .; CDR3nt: TGTGCCAGCAGTGACTACGGAGGACTCTCCTACGAGCAGTACTTC; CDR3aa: CASSDYGGLSYEQYF
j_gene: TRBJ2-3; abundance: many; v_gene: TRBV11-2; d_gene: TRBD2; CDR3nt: TGTGCCAGCAGCTCCTCTGGCGGGAGAGGGTCAGATACGCAGTATTTT; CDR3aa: CASSSSGGRGSDTQYF
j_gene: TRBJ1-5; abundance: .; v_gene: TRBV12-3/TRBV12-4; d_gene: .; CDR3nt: TGTCCCAGCAGTTTAGGGAACAATCAGCCCCAGCATTTC; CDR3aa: CPSSLGNNQPQHF
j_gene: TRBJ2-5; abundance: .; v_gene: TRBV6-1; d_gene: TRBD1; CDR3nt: TGTGCCAGCTCGGGACAGGGCGTTGAGACCCAGTACTTC; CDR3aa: CASSGQGVETQYF
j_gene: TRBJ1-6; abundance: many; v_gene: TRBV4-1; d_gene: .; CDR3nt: TGCGCCAGCAGCCAAGATAGTGGGTCACCCCTCCACTTT; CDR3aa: CASSQDSGSPLHF
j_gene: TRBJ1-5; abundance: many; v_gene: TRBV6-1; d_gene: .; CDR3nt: TGTGCCAGCAGTATCGATTACACTAATCAGCCCCAGCATTTT; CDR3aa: CASSIDYTNQPQHF
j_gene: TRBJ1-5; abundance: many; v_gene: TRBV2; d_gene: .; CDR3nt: TGTGCCACGAAACAGGGTCAATATCAGCCCCAGCATTTT; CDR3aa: CATKQGQYQPQHF
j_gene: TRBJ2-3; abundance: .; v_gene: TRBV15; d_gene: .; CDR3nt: TGTGCCACCAGCAGAGTACCTAGGATTAGCACAGATACGCAGTATTTT; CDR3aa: CATSRVPRISTDTQYF
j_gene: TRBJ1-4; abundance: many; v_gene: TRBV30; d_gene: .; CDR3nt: TGTGCCTTTACAAAAAACAGGGTGGACGAAAAACTGTTTTTT; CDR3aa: CAFTKNRVDEKLFF
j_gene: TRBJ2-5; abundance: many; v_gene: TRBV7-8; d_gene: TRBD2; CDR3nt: TGTGCCAGCAGCTTATCCTCTAGCGGGAGTCAAGAGACCCAGTACTTC; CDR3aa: CASSLSSSGSQETQYF
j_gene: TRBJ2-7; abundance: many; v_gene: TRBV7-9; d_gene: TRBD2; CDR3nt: TGTGCCAGCAGCTTAGGGGAACTAGCGCCTGAGCAGTACTTC; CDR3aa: CASSLGELAPEQYF
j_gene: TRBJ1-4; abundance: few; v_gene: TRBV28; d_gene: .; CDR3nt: TGTGCCAGCACCCCCGGGACCCAGGGGGAAAAACTGTTTTTT; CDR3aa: CASTPGTQGEKLFF
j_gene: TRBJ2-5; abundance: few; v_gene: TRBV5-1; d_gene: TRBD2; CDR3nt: TGCGCCAGCAGCCAGTGGGGAGGGGAGACCCAGTACTTC; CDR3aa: CASSQWGGETQYF
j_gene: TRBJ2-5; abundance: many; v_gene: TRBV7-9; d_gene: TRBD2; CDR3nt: TGTGCCAGCAGCTTCAGCGGGGAATACCAAGAGACCCAGTACTTC; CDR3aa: CASSFSGEYQETQYF
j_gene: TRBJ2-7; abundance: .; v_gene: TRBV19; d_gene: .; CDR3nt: TGTGCCAGTAGTAGAATCGATTCCTACGAGCAGTACTTC; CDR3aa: CASSRIDSYEQYF
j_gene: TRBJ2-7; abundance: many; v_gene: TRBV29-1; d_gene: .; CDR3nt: TGCAGCGTCGGGCACACTACTATATCCTACGAGCAGTACTTC; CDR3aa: CSVGHTTISYEQYF
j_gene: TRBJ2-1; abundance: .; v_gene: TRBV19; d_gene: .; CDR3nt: TGTGCCAGTAGACGGACCTACGGAGGGGAGAATGAGCAGTTCTTC; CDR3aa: CASRRTYGGENEQFF
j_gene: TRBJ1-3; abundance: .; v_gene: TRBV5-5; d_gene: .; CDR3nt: TGTGCCAGCAGCCTACACCTGGTCGGGGAGCCAACTGGAAACACCATATATTTT; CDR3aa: CASSLHLVGEPTGNTIYF
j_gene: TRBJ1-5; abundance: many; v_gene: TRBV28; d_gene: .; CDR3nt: TGTGCCACGACTTCAGGGGATCAGCCCCAGCATTTT; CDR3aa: CATTSGDQPQHF
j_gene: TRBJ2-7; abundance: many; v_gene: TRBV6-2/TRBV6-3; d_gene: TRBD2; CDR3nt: TGTGCCAGCAGTCTTGGACTAGCGGCCGAGCAGTACTTC; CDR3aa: CASSLGLAAEQYF
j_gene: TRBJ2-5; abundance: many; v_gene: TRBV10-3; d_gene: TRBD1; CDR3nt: TGTGCCATCAAGGGACAGGGTAGTGGAATCGGGGAGACCCAGTACTTC; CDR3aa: CAIKGQGSGIGETQYF
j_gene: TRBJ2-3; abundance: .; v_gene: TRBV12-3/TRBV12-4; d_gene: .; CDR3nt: TGTGCCAGCAGCCTACGACTAGGGGGCACAGATACGCAGTATTTT; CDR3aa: CASSLRLGGTDTQYF
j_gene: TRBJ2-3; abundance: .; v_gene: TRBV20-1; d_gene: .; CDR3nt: TGCAGTGCTCTTAGTTTCGGGGAGGCCTTCTTCACAGATACGCAGTATTTT; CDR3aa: CSALSFGEAFFTDTQYF
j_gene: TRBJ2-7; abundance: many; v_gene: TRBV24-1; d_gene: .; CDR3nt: TGTGCCACCAGCGACAGCTCCTACGAGCAGTACTTC; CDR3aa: CATSDSSYEQYF